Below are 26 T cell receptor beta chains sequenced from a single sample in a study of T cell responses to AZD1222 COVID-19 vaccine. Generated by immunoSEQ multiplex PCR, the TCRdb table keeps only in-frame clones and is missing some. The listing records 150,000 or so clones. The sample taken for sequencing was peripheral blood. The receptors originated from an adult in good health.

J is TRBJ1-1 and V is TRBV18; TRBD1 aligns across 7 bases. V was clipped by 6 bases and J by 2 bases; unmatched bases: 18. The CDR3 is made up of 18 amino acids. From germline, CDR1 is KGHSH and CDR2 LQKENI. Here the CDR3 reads CASSDGTAFAAGNTEAFF. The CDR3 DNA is TGTGCCAGCTCGGACGGGACAGCTTTTGCCGCGGGAAACACTGAAGCTTTCTTT.

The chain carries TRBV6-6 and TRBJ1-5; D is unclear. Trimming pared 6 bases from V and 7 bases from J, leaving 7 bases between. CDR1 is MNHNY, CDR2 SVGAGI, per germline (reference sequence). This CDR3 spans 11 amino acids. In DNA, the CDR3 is TGTGCCAGCAGCTCGGGACAGCCCCAGCATTTT. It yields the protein CASSSGQPQHF.

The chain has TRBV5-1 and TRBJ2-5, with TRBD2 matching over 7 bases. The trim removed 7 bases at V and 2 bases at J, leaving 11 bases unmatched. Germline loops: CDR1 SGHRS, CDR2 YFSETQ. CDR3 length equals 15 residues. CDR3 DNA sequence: TGCGCCAGCTTCTTCCAACCTAGCGGACAAGAGACCCAGTACTTC. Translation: CASFFQPSGQETQYF.

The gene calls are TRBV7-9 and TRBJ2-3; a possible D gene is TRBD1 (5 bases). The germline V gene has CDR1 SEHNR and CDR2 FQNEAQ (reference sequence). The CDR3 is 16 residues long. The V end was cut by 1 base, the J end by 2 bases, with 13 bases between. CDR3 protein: CASSLVVQGFTDTQYF. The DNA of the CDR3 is TGTGCCAGCAGCTTAGTGGTTCAGGGTTTCACAGATACGCAGTATTTT.

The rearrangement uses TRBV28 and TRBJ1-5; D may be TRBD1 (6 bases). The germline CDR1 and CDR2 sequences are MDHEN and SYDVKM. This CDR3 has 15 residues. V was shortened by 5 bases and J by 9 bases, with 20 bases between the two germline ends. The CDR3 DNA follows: TGTGCCAGCAGTCCCACAGCCGGGGGGCGTTGGCCCCAGCATTTT. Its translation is CASSPTAGGRWPQHF.

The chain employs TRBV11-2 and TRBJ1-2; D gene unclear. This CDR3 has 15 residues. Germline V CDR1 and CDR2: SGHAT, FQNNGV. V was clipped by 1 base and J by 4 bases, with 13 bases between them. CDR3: CASSLVGEAGYGYTF. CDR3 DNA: TGTGCCAGCAGCTTAGTTGGGGAGGCAGGCTATGGCTACACCTTC.

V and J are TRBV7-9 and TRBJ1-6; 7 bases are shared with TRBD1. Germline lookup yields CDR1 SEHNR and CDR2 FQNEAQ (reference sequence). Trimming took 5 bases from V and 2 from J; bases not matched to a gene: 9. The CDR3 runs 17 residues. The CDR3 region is CASSPWTGGTYNSPLHF. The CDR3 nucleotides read TGTGCCAGCAGCCCCTGGACAGGAGGTACCTATAATTCACCCCTCCACTTT.

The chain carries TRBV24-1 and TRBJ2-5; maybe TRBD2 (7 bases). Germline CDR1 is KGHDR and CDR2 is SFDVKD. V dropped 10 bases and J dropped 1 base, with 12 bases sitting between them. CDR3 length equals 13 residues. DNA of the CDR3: TGTGCCACAAGCCGGGGGGCCCAAGAGACCCAGTACTTC. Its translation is CATSRGAQETQYF.

CDR3 in amino acids: CASSRTTSGSLREQYF. The CDR3 bases are TGCGCCAGCAGCAGAACGACTAGCGGGTCACTTCGAGAGCAGTACTTC. This chain uses TRBV5-1 with TRBJ2-7; 10 bases align to TRBD2. Germline CDR1 SGHRS, CDR2 YFSETQ. This CDR3 has 16 amino acids. V was clipped by 4 bases and J by 7 bases; unmatched bases: 14.

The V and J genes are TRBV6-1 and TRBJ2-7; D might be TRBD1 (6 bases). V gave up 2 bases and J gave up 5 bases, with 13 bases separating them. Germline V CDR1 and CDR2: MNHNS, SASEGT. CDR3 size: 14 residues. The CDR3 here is CASSESSGADEQYF. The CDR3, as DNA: TGTGCCAGCAGTGAATCCTCAGGGGCGGACGAGCAGTACTTC.

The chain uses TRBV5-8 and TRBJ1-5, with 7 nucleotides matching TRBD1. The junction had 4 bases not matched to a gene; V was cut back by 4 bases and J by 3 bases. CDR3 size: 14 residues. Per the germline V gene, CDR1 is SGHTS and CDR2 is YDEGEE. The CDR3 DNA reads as TGTGCCAGCAGCCGACAGGGCCCCAATCAGCCCCAGCATTTT. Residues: CASSRQGPNQPQHF.

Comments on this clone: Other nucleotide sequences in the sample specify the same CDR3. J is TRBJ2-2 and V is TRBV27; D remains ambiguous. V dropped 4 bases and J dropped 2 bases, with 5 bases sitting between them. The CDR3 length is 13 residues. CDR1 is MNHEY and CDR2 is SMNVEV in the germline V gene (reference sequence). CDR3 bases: TGTGCCAGCAGTTCATTTAACACCGGGGAGCTGTTTTTT. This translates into CASSSFNTGELFF.

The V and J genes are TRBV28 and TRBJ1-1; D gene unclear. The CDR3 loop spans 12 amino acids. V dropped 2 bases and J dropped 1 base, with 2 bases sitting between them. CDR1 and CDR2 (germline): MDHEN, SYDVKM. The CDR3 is CASSLTNTEAFF. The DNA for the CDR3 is TGTGCCAGCAGTTTAACGAACACTGAAGCTTTCTTT.

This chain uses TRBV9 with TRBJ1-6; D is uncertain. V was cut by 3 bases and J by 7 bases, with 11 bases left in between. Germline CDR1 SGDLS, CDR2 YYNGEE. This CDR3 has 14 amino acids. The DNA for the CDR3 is TGTGCCAGCAGCGCCGATCCTTCAAATTCACCCCTCCACTTT. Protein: CASSADPSNSPLHF.

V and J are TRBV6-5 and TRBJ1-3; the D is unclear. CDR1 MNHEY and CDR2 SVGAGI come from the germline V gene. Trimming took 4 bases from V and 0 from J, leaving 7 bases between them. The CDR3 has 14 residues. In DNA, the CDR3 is TGTGCCAGCAGTTTAGCTTACTCTGGAAACACCATATATTTT. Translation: CASSLAYSGNTIYF.

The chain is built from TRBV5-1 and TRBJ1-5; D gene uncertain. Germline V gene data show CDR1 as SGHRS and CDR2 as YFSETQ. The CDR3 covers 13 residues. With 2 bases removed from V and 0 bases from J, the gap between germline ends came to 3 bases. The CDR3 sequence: CASSFDSNQPQHF. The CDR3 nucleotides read TGCGCCAGCAGCTTCGATAGCAATCAGCCCCAGCATTTT.

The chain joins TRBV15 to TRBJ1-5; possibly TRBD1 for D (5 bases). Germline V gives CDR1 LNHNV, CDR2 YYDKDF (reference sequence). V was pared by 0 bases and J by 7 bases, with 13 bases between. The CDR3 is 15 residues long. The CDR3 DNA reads TGTGCCACCAGCAGAGATAGGGGTCCCGGGCAGCCCCAGCATTTT. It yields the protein CATSRDRGPGQPQHF.

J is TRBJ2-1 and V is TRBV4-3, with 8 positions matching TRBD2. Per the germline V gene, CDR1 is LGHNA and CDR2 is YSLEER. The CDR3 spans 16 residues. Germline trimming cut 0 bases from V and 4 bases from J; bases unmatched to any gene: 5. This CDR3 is CASSQDREGDYNEQFF. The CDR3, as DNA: TGCGCCAGCAGCCAAGATCGGGAGGGGGATTACAATGAGCAGTTCTTC.

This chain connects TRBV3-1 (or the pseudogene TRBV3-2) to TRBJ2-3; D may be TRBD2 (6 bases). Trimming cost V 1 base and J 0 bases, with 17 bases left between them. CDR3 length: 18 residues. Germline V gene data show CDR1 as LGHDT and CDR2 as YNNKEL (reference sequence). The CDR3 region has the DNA TGTGCCAGCAGCCAAGGAGCTATAGTGGGGGGTAGCACAGATACGCAGTATTTT. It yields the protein CASSQGAIVGGSTDTQYF.

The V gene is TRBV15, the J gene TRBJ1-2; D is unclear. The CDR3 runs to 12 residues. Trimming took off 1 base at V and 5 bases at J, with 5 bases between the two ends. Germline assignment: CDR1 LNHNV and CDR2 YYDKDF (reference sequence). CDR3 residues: CATSRGRYGYTF. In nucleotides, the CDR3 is TGTGCCACCAGCAGAGGGAGGTATGGCTACACCTTC.

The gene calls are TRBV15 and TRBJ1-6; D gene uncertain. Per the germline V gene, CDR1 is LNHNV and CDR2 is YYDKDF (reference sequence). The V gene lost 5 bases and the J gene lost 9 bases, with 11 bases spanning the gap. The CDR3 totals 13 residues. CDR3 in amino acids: CATSGGGGSPLHF. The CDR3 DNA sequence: TGTGCCACCAGCGGAGGCGGAGGTTCACCCCTCCACTTT.

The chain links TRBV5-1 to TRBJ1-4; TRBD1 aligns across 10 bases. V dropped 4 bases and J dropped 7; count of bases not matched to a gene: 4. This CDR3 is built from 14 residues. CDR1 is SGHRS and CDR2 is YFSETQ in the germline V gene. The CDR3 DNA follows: TGCGCCAGCAGCGCGGGACAGGGGTTTGAAAAACTGTTTTTT. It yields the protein CASSAGQGFEKLFF.

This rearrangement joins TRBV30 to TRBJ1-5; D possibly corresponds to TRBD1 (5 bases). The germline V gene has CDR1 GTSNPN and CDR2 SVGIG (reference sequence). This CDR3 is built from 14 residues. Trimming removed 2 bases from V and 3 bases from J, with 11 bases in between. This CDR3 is CAWSRDGPNQPQHF. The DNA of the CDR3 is TGTGCCTGGAGTCGGGACGGCCCCAATCAGCCCCAGCATTTT. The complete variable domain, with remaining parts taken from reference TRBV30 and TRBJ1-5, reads SQTIHQWPATLVQPVGSPLSLECTVEGTSNPNLYWYRQAAGRGLQLLFYSVGIGQISSEVPQNLSASRPQDRQFILSSKKLLLSDSGFYLCAWSRDGPNQPQHFGDGTRLSIL.

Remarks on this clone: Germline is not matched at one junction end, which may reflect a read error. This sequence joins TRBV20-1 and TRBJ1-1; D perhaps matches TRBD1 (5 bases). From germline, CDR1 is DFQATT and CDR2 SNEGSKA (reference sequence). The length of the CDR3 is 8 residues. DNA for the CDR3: TGCAGTGCTCTGACAGCGGGCTTT. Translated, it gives CSALTAGF.

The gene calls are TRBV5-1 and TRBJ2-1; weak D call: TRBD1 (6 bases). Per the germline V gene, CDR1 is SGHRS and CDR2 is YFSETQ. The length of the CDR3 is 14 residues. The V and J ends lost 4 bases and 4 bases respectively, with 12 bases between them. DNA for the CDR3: TGCGCCAGCAGCCCGACAGGTTTTTACAATGAGCAGTTCTTC. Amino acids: CASSPTGFYNEQFF.

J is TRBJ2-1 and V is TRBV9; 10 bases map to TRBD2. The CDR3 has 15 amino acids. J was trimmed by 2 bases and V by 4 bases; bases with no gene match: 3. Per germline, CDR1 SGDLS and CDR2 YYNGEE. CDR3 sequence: CASSKRGGTYNEQFF. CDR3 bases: TGTGCCAGCAGCAAGCGGGGGGGAACCTACAATGAGCAGTTCTTC.